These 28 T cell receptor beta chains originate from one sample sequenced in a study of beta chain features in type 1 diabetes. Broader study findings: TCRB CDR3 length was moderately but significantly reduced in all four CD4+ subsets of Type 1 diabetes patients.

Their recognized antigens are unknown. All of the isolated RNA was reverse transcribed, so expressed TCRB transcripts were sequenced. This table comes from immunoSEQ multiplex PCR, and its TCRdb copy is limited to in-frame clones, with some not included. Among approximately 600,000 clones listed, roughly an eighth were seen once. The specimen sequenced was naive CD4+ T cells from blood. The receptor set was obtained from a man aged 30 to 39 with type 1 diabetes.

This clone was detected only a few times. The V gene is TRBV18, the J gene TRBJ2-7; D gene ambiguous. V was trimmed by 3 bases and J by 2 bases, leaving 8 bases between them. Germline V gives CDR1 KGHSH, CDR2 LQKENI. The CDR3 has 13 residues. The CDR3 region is CASSPPETYEQYF. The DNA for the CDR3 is TGTGCCAGCTCACCCCCCGAAACCTACGAGCAGTACTTC.

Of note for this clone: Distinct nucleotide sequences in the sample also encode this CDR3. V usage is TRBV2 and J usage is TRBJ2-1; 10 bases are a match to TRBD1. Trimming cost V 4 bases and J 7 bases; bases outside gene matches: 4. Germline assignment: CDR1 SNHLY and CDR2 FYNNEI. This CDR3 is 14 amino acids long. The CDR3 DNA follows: TGTGCCAGCAGTGTGGGACAGGGGATGAATGAGCAGTTCTTC. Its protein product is CASSVGQGMNEQFF.

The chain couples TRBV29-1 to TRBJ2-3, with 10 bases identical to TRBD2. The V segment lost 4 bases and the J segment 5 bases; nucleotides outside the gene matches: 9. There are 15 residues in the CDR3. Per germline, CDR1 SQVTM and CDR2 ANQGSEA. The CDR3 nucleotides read TGCAGCGTTGGCCCAGCGGGGGGGCCTAGAGATACGCAGTATTTT. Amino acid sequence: CSVGPAGGPRDTQYF.

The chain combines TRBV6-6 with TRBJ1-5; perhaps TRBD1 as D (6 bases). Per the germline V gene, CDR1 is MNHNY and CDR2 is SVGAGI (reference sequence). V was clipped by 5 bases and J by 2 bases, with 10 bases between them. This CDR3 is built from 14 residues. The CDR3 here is CASSDRQGNQPQHF. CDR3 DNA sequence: TGTGCCAGCAGTGACCGACAGGGCAATCAGCCCCAGCATTTT.

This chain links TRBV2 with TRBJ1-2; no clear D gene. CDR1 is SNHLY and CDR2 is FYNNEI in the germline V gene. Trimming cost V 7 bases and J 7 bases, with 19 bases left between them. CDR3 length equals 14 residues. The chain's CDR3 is CASKEGTAKVGYTF. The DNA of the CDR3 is TGTGCCAGCAAAGAGGGAACAGCAAAAGTTGGCTACACCTTC.

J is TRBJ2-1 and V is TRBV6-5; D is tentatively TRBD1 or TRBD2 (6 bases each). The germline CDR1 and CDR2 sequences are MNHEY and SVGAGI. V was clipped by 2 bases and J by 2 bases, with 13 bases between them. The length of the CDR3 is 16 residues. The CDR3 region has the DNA TGTGCCAGCAGTTACGGGGGGCCCGACGCCTACAATGAGCAGTTCTTC. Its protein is CASSYGGPDAYNEQFF.

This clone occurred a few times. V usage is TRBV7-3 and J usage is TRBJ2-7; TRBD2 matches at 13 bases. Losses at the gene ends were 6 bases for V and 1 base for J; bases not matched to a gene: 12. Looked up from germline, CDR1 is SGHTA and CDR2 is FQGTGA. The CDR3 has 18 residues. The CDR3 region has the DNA TGTGCCAGCAGTAGACCGAAGACTAGCGGGGGGCCTTCCTACGAGCAGTACTTC. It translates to CASSRPKTSGGPSYEQYF. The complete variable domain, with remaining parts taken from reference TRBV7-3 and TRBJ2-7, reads GAGVSQTPSNKVTEKGKYVELRCDPISGHTALYWYRQSLGQGPEFLIYFQGTGAADDSGLPNDRFFAVRPEGSVSTLKIQRTERGDSAVYLCASSRPKTSGGPSYEQYFGPGTRLTVT.

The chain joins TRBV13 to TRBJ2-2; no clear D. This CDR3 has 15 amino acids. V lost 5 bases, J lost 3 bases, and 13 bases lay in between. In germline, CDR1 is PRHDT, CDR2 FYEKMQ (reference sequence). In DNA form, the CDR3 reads TGTGCCAGCAGCGCAGGACCGGTATACACCGGGGAGCTGTTTTTT. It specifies CASSAGPVYTGELFF.

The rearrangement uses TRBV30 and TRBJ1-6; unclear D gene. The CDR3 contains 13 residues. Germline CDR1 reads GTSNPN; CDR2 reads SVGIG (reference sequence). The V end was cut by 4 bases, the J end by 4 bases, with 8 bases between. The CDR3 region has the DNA TGTGCCTGGACACGGGATTATAATTCACCCCTCCACTTT. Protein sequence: CAWTRDYNSPLHF.

This CDR3 reads CASSSRDSWGTDTQYF. The CDR3 DNA reads TGCGCCAGCAGCTCTCGGGACAGTTGGGGCACAGATACGCAGTATTTT. The chain has TRBV5-1 and TRBJ2-3, with 7 positions matching TRBD1. V lost 3 bases to trimming and J lost 1 base; unmatched junction nucleotides: 8. Germline V gene sequence: CDR1 SGHRS, CDR2 YFSETQ. The CDR3 is 16 residues long.

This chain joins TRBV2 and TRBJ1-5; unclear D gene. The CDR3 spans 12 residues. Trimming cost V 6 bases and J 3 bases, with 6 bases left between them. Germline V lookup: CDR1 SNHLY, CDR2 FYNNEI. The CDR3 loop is CASRDDNQPQHF. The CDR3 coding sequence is TGTGCCAGCAGGGACGACAATCAGCCCCAGCATTTT.

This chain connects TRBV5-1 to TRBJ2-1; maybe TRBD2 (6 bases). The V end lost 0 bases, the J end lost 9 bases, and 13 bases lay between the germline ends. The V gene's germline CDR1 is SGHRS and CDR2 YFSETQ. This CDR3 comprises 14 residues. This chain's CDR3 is CASSLAGGAGEQFF. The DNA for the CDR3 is TGCGCCAGCAGCTTGGCCGGAGGGGCAGGTGAGCAGTTCTTC.

The CDR3 DNA is TGCAGCGTTGCCTCAGGGATCAATCAGCCCCAGCATTTT. This codes for CSVASGINQPQHF. The chain links TRBV29-1 to TRBJ1-5; TRBD1 might be the D (5 bases). The CDR3 contains 13 residues. Germline assignment: CDR1 SQVTM and CDR2 ANQGSEA. V was cut by 4 bases and J by 3 bases, with 10 bases left in between.

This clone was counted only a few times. CDR3 sequence: CASSQEGIDRGGNEQFF. DNA for the CDR3: TGCGCCAGCAGCCAAGAGGGGATTGACAGGGGCGGGAATGAGCAGTTCTTC. The chain uses TRBV4-1 and TRBJ2-1, with 8 nucleotides matching TRBD1. The V segment lost 0 bases and the J segment 7 bases; nucleotides outside the gene matches: 11. The CDR3 totals 17 residues. From germline, CDR1 is MGHRA and CDR2 YSYEKL.

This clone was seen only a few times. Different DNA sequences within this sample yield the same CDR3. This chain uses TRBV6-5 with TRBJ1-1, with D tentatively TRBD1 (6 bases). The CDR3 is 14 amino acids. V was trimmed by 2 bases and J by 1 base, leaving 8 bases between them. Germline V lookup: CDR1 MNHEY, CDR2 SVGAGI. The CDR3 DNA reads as TGTGCCAGCAGTTACGGGGGCTCGAACACTGAAGCTTTCTTT. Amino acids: CASSYGGSNTEAFF.

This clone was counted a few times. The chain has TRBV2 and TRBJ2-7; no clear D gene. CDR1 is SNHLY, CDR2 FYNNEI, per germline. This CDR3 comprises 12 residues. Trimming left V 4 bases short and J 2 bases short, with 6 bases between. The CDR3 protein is CASSAGPYEQYF. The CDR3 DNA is TGTGCCAGCAGTGCGGGCCCCTACGAGCAGTACTTC.

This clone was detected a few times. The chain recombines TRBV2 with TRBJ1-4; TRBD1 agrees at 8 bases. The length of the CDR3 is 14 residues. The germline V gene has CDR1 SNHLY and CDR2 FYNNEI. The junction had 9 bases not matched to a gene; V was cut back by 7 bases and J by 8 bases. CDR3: CASNRTGSREKLFF. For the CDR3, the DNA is TGTGCCAGCAATCGGACAGGGTCACGGGAAAAACTGTTTTTT.

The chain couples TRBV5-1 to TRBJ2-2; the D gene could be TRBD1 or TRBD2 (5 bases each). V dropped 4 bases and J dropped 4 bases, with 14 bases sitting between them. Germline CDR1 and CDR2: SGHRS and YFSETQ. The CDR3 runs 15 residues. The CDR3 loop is CASSPAVGATGELFF. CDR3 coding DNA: TGCGCCAGCAGCCCCGCGGTCGGGGCCACCGGGGAGCTGTTTTTT.

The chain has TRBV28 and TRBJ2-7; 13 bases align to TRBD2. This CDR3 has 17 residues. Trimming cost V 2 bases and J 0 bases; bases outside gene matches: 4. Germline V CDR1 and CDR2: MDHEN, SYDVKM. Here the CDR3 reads CASSLGTSGEPSYEQYF. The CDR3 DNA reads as TGTGCCAGCAGTTTAGGGACTAGCGGGGAGCCCTCCTACGAGCAGTACTTC.

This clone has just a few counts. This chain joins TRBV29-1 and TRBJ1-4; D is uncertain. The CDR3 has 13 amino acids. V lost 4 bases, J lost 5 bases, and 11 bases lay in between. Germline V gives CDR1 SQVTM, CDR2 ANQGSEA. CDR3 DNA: TGCAGCGTTGCGAGGCACCAGAATGAAAAACTGTTTTTT. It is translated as CSVARHQNEKLFF.

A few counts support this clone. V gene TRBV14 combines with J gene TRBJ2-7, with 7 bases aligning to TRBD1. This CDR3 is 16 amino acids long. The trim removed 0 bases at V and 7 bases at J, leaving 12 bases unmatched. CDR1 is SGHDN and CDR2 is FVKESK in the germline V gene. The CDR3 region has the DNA TGTGCCAGCAGCCAAGATAAGGGCAGGGGGTGGCGGGAGCAGTACTTC. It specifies CASSQDKGRGWREQYF.

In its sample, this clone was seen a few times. CDR3 protein: CSAADRPGTGELFF. The CDR3 DNA is TGCAGCGCGGCGGACCGGCCGGGCACCGGGGAGCTGTTTTTT. This chain links TRBV29-1 with TRBJ2-2; D unclear. CDR3 size: 14 residues. V gave up 7 bases and J gave up 4 bases, with 16 bases separating them. Germline-derived CDR1 and CDR2 are SQVTM and ANQGSEA.

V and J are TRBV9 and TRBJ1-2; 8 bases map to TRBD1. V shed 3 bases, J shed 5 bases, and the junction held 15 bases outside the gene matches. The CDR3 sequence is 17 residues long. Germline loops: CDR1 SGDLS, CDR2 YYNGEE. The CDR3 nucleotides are TGTGCCAGCAGCGCCCACAGCGACGGGACAGGTCTTTATGGCTACACCTTC. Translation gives CASSAHSDGTGLYGYTF. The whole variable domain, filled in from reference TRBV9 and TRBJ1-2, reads DSGVTQTPKHLITATGQRVTLRCSPRSGDLSVYWYQQSLDQGLQFLIQYYNGEERAKGNILERFSAQQFPDLHSELNLSSLELGDSALYFCASSAHSDGTGLYGYTFGSGTRLTVV.

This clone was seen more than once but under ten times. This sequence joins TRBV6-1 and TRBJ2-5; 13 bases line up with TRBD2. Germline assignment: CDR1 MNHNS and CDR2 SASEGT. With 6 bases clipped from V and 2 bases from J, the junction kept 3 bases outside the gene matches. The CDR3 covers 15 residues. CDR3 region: CASRGLAGSQETQYF. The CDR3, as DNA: TGTGCCAGCAGGGGACTAGCGGGATCACAAGAGACCCAGTACTTC.

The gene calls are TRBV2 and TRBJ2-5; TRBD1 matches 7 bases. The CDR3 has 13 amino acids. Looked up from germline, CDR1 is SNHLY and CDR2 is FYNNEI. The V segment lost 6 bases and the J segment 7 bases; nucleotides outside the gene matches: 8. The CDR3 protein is CASRPTGMVTQYF. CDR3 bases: TGTGCCAGCAGGCCGACAGGGATGGTGACCCAGTACTTC.

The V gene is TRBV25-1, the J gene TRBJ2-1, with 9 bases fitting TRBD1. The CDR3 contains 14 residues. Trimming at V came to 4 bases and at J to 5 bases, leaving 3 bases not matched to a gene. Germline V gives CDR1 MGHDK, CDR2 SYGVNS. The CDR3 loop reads CASSGDRENNEQFF. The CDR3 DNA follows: TGTGCCAGCAGTGGGGACAGGGAAAACAATGAGCAGTTCTTC.

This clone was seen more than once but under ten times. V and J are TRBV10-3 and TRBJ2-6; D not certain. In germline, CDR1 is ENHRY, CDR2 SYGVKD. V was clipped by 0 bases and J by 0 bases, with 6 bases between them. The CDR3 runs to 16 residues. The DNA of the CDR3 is TGTGCCATCAGTGAGTCGTGGGCCTCTGGGGCCAACGTCCTGACTTTC. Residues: CAISESWASGANVLTF.

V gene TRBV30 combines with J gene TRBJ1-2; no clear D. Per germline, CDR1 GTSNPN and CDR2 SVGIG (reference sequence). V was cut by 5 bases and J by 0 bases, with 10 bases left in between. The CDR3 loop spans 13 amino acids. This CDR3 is CAWLVDTNYGYTF. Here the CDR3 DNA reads TGTGCCTGGCTGGTCGACACTAACTATGGCTACACCTTC.